This T cell receptor beta chain was sequenced for a study of blood T cells in healthy people across ages. This clonotype showed up just once. No antigen is known for it. With a J-beta primer mix and a sample-barcoded 5' primer, a second PCR ran about 7 to 12 cycles. TCRdb reprocessed the 5' RACE reads with MiXCR, giving one entry per CDR3 protein. The sample contains roughly 680,000 distinct CDR3 sequences, approximately 52% of which appear only once. PBMCs numbering at least 6 million were isolated per sample. General study findings and limits: The long-lived group displayed more naive CD4+ cells, plus higher diversity, than the aged donors did.

The source material was blood. This clonotype was obtained from a woman older than 75 in good health.

The chain's CDR3 is CASSLARASLSYNEQFF. The CDR3 DNA reads TGTGCCAGCAGCTTAGCTCGGGCTAGCCTATCCTACAATGAGCAGTTCTTC. The V call is TRBV7-2, the J call TRBJ2-1, with D tentatively TRBD2 (5 bases). There are 17 residues in the CDR3. Per germline, CDR1 SGHTA and CDR2 FQGNSA. V was pared by 0 bases and J by 1 base, with 13 bases between.